Listed here are 21 T cell receptor beta chains from one sample, sequenced in a study of blood T cell repertoires in COVID-19. Assay used: immunoSEQ multiplex PCR; TCRdb lists only in-frame clones, some missing. The sample carries 100,000 to 150,000 clones, 74% recorded once. The sample consisted of peripheral blood. The receptors derive from a man in his fifties or sixties with acute or convalescent COVID-19.

The rearrangement links TRBV7-8 to TRBJ1-6; TRBD1 agrees at 7 bases. Germline V gives CDR1 SGHVS, CDR2 FQNEAQ. V lost 5 bases and J lost 6; bases outside the gene matches: 4. The length of the CDR3 is 14 residues. The CDR3 nucleotides are TGTGCCAGCAGCGACAGGGTAGGTAATTCACCCCTCCACTTT. Encoded protein: CASSDRVGNSPLHF. The full variable domain, completed using reference TRBV7-8 and TRBJ1-6, is GAGVSQSPRYKVAKRGQDVALRCDPISGHVSLFWYQQALGQGPEFLTYFQNEAQLDKSGLPSDRFFAERPEGSVSTLKIQRTQQEDSAVYLCASSDRVGNSPLHFGNGTRLTVT.

This chain links TRBV9 with TRBJ1-1, with D perhaps matching TRBD1 (5 bases). The V end lost 6 bases, the J end lost 1 base, and 25 bases lay between the germline ends. CDR3 length: 18 amino acids. CDR1 and CDR2 from the germline V gene are SGDLS and YYNGEE. In DNA, the CDR3 is TGTGCCAGCACCTCCGGGCTTGCAGGGATTACTCCGAACACTGAAGCTTTCTTT. This translates into CASTSGLAGITPNTEAFF.

The chain carries TRBV9 and TRBJ2-3, with D perhaps TRBD1 (6 bases). The CDR3 is 13 amino acids. V dropped 3 bases and J dropped 2 bases, with 7 bases sitting between them. Per germline, CDR1 SGDLS and CDR2 YYNGEE. The CDR3 loop reads CASSAGVTDTQYF. CDR3 DNA sequence: TGTGCCAGCAGCGCAGGGGTCACAGATACGCAGTATTTT.

V usage is TRBV19 and J usage is TRBJ1-5; D ambiguous. The CDR3 consists of 13 residues. V lost 1 base, J lost 5 bases, and 6 bases lay in between. Germline V gives CDR1 LNHDA, CDR2 SQIVND (reference sequence). CDR3 protein: CASSIGLDQPQHF. The DNA for the CDR3 is TGTGCCAGTAGTATAGGTCTTGATCAGCCCCAGCATTTT.

The gene calls are TRBV2 and TRBJ1-2; D is possibly TRBD1 (6 bases). CDR1 SNHLY and CDR2 FYNNEI come from the germline V gene. The CDR3 contains 15 residues. The V and J ends lost 1 base and 8 bases respectively, with 17 bases between them. CDR3 residues: CASSEDGAGAPGYTF. The CDR3 DNA reads TGTGCCAGCAGTGAAGACGGAGCGGGGGCGCCCGGCTACACCTTC.

The chain links TRBV3-1 (or the pseudogene TRBV3-2) to TRBJ1-6; D is unresolved. Germline lookup yields CDR1 LGHDT and CDR2 YNNKEL (reference sequence). This CDR3 is 15 amino acids long. V was pared by 0 bases and J by 9 bases, with 12 bases between. The chain's CDR3 is CASSQDYQVTSPLHF. The DNA for the CDR3 is TGTGCCAGCAGCCAAGATTACCAGGTAACTTCACCCCTCCACTTT.

The V gene is TRBV5-1, the J gene TRBJ2-2, with TRBD1 matching over 8 bases. CDR1 is SGHRS, CDR2 YFSETQ, per germline. The V segment lost 6 bases and the J segment 8 bases; nucleotides outside the gene matches: 15. The CDR3 length is 16 residues. The CDR3 is CASTRLSGGGQGELFF. The DNA for the CDR3 is TGCGCCAGCACCAGACTTTCAGGGGGCGGTCAGGGGGAGCTGTTTTTT.

This sequence joins TRBV7-9 and TRBJ2-2, with a possible D match to TRBD1 (5 bases). V lost 2 bases and J lost 6, with 13 bases in between. The CDR3 is made up of 15 amino acids. From germline, CDR1 is SEHNR and CDR2 FQNEAQ (reference sequence). Here the CDR3 reads CASSLFRRVPGELFF. The DNA of the CDR3 is TGTGCCAGCAGCTTATTTCGCAGGGTCCCCGGGGAGCTGTTTTTT.

V and J are TRBV21-1 and TRBJ1-2. TRBV21-1 is an annotated pseudogene. This CDR3 has 16 amino acids. The chain's CDR3 is CASSKGDGGANYGYTF. CDR3 DNA sequence: TGTGCCAGCAGCAAGGGTGATGGGGGGGCCAACTATGGCTACACCTTC.

This clone was seen a few times. V gene TRBV7-2 combines with J gene TRBJ2-7; D gene uncertain. The germline CDR1 and CDR2 sequences are SGHTA and FQGNSA. This CDR3 region has 16 residues. V lost 3 bases and J lost 5, with 20 bases in between. The CDR3 sequence is CASSFFAGMGPNEQYF. Written as DNA, the CDR3 is TGTGCCAGCAGCTTTTTTGCCGGTATGGGCCCTAACGAGCAGTACTTC.

The chain recombines TRBV7-8 with TRBJ1-4, with D unresolved. V gave up 5 bases and J gave up 3 bases, with 13 bases separating them. Looked up from germline, CDR1 is SGHVS and CDR2 is FQNEAQ. There are 15 residues in the CDR3. The CDR3, as DNA: TGTGCCAGCAGCCAAGGATCCCGGGCTAATGAAAAACTGTTTTTT. It specifies CASSQGSRANEKLFF. Variable domain in full (rest from reference TRBV7-8 and TRBJ1-4): GAGVSQSPRYKVAKRGQDVALRCDPISGHVSLFWYQQALGQGPEFLTYFQNEAQLDKSGLPSDRFFAERPEGSVSTLKIQRTQQEDSAVYLCASSQGSRANEKLFFGSGTQLSVL.

V usage is TRBV5-1 and J usage is TRBJ1-2; D might be TRBD1 (6 bases). CDR1 and CDR2 from the germline V gene are SGHRS and YFSETQ. Trimming left V 0 bases short and J 7 bases short, with 13 bases between. There are 14 residues in the CDR3. The DNA for the CDR3 is TGCGCCAGCAGCTTGGATCCAGGGGCGAGTGGCTACACCTTC. Translated: CASSLDPGASGYTF. Based on the CDR3 plus reference TRBV5-1 and TRBJ1-2, the full variable domain is KAGVTQTPRYLIKTRGQQVTLSCSPISGHRSVSWYQQTPGQGLQFLFEYFSETQRNKGNFPGRFSGRQFSNSRSEMNVSTLELGDSALYLCASSLDPGASGYTFGSGTRLTVV.

The chain uses TRBV6-1 and TRBJ1-6, with D tentatively TRBD1 (5 bases). Looked up from germline, CDR1 is MNHNS and CDR2 is SASEGT. The V gene lost 1 base and the J gene lost 5 bases, with 12 bases spanning the gap. The length of the CDR3 is 16 residues. The CDR3 here is CASSEVPGQNNSPLHF. CDR3 coding DNA: TGTGCCAGCAGTGAAGTCCCAGGGCAGAATAATTCACCCCTCCACTTT.

The rearrangement uses TRBV6-5 and TRBJ1-2, with a weak D call TRBD1 (5 bases). The ends were cut back, 9 bases at V and 4 bases at J, with 21 bases in the middle. Germline V lookup: CDR1 MNHEY, CDR2 SVGAGI. The CDR3 consists of 15 residues. CDR3 coding DNA: TGTGCCAGTCGAGGGGAGGGCGGTGTGAGCTATGGCTACACCTTC. Its protein product is CASRGEGGVSYGYTF.

This rearrangement joins TRBV19 to TRBJ1-5, with D perhaps TRBD1 (6 bases). The CDR3 contains 16 residues. V was clipped by 4 bases and J by 4 bases, with 17 bases between them. Germline CDR1 is LNHDA and CDR2 is SQIVND (reference sequence). The CDR3 spells CASSKGGAAGNQPQHF. The CDR3 bases are TGTGCCAGTAGTAAGGGGGGGGCGGCCGGGAATCAGCCCCAGCATTTT.

The V and J genes are TRBV4-1 and TRBJ1-2, with TRBD1 matching 10 bases. Germline lookup yields CDR1 MGHRA and CDR2 YSYEKL. V was pared by 4 bases and J by 2 bases, with 7 bases of the junction left unmatched. This CDR3 comprises 16 residues. Written as DNA, the CDR3 is TGCGCCAGCAGCCCAACCGGGACAGGGGACAACTATGGCTACACCTTC. Protein sequence: CASSPTGTGDNYGYTF.

This clone was detected only once. V usage is TRBV7-3 and J usage is TRBJ2-3; tentative D call: TRBD2 (5 bases). This CDR3 spans 16 amino acids. From germline, CDR1 is SGHTA and CDR2 FQGTGA. V was trimmed by 2 bases and J by 4 bases, leaving 16 bases between them. The CDR3, as DNA: TGTGCCAGCAGCTTATCACCGATCCGGGGTTCAGATACGCAGTATTTT. Amino acid sequence: CASSLSPIRGSDTQYF.

This clone was detected only once. V gene TRBV15 combines with J gene TRBJ2-3; D may be TRBD1 (6 bases). The germline V gene has CDR1 LNHNV and CDR2 YYDKDF (reference sequence). This CDR3 is 14 amino acids long. V was trimmed by 11 bases and J by 6 bases, leaving 21 bases between them. CDR3 protein: CAVPQGDRWDTQYF. In nucleotides, the CDR3 is TGTGCCGTGCCACAGGGAGATAGATGGGATACGCAGTATTTT.

The chain links TRBV3-1 (or the pseudogene TRBV3-2) to TRBJ1-1; TRBD1 might be the D (5 bases). The V gene's germline CDR1 is LGHDT and CDR2 YNNKEL (reference sequence). This CDR3 is built from 15 residues. Trimming took 1 base from V and 1 from J, leaving 10 bases between them. In DNA, the CDR3 is TGTGCCAGCAGCCAAGCCCGGACAACGAACACTGAAGCTTTCTTT. It codes for CASSQARTTNTEAFF.

This clone was found once. The genes are TRBV19 and TRBJ1-5; 10 bases map to TRBD1. Looked up from germline, CDR1 is LNHDA and CDR2 is SQIVND (reference sequence). The V and J ends lost 7 bases and 3 bases, in that order; junction bases with no gene match: 18. CDR3 length: 19 amino acids. The CDR3 protein is CASTDWTGGVGGINQPQHF. The CDR3 region has the DNA TGTGCCAGTACCGACTGGACAGGGGGGGTGGGCGGTATCAATCAGCCCCAGCATTTT.

Here the CDR3 DNA reads TGTGCCAGCTCACCTTTGGGGACGGGAGTGGAGACCCAGTACTTC. As protein: CASSPLGTGVETQYF. V and J are TRBV18 and TRBJ2-5; D may be TRBD2 (6 bases). In germline, CDR1 is KGHSH, CDR2 LQKENI. The CDR3 has 15 residues. V was trimmed by 3 bases and J by 5 bases, leaving 16 bases between them.